The rows below give T cell receptor beta chains drawn from one sample of a study of CD8+ T cells in alopecia areata. Generated by immunoSEQ multiplex PCR, the TCRdb table keeps only in-frame clones and is missing some. The sample consists of about 120,000 clones, approximately 53% of them appearing once. The specimen comprised CD4+ T cells sorted from blood, sampled at week 4, from a patient treated with tofacitinib. The receptors shown here come from a human donor with alopecia areata. Each CDR3 is given with its conserved first and last residue. The D gene is left open where the match is weak.

V	D	CDR3
TRBV6-6	-	CASSGGSDEQYF
TRBV29-1	-	CSVGNGNNQPQHF
TRBV2	-	CATQPPDSNQPQHF
TRBV6-1	TRBD1	CASSPDRGSNQPQHF
TRBV30	-	CAWSVDRGGYTF
TRBV30	-	CAWKSWAYTF
TRBV5-4	TRBD1	CASSGGTGPQYF
TRBV29-1	-	CSVVGGSGNTIYF
TRBV5-1	-	CASSLGARRGTDTQYF
TRBV6-5	-	CASSYSLQLIYEQYF
TRBV13	-	CASSLDTSYEQYF
TRBV14	-	CASSQDRAGPLMNTEAFF
TRBV7-2	TRBD2	CASSYSGGILNEQFF
TRBV2	TRBD2	CASRGVSLGNEQFF
TRBV25-1	-	CASSESGSGANVLTF
TRBV27	-	CASYWGNEQFF
TRBV7-2	TRBD2	CASSPLLGEGREQYF
TRBV29-1	-	CSVFTGTHTIYEQYF
TRBV23-1	TRBD1	CASSLGGQGRDGYTF
TRBV5-1	-	CASSLAIGQGEETQYF
TRBV5-1	-	CASSLGTNEQFF
TRBV30	-	CAWSVLGRAYGYTF
TRBV7-9	TRBD2	CASSYSGRGQETQYF
TRBV30	-	CAWRGQVGQPQHF
TRBV9	-	CASSVTPQPIYGYTF
TRBV7-6	TRBD1	CASSQRQGKNYGYTF
TRBV6-5	-	CASRASSYNEQFF
TRBV13	TRBD2	CASSLASGGNEQFF
TRBV5-1	-	CASSLRGDGGYYGYTF
TRBV7-9	-	CASSHDGSYGYTF
TRBV18	TRBD1	CASSPTNPTGGNQPQHF
TRBV7-2	-	CASSSFTDTEAFF
TRBV25-1	-	CASSEFQGNLNTEAFF